This entry is about one TCR beta chain. Its target is not known. The sample is drawn from a study of cytomegalovirus exposure and HLA in healthy donors. Study observations and caveats: When a later analysis was performed, an Asian-associated ancestry cluster reportedly had fewer N-insertions than the roughly 640-donor mean.

The CDR3 loop spans 16 amino acids. From germline, CDR1 is LNHDA and CDR2 SQIVND (reference sequence). The V end was cut by 3 bases, the J end by 8 bases, with 19 bases between. PCR amplification relied on 60 Vbeta primers (plus 13 Jbeta primers). Using immunoSEQ multiplex PCR, the repertoire was profiled, and TCRdb retains in-frame clones only, with some absent. The sample includes approximately 72,000 clones, about four fifths of them seen just once. The TCR comes from a male donor in good health and CMV-seropositive. Sequencing input: PBMCs. The chain carries TRBV19 and TRBJ1-4; D unclear. CDR3 in amino acids: CASSILMRSVGEKLFF. The CDR3 DNA reads as TGTGCCAGTAGTATCTTGATGAGGTCCGTAGGCGAAAAACTGTTTTTT.